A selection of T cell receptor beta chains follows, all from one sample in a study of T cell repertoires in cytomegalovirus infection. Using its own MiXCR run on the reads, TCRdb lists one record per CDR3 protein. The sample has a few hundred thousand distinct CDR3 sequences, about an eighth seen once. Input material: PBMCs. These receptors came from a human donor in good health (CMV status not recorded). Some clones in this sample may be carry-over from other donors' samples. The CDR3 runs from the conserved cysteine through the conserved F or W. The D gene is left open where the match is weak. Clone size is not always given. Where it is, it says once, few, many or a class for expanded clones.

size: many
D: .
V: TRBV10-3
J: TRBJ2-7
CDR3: CAISDGTKPNEQYF
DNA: TGTGCCATCAGTGATGGGACAAAGCCCAACGAGCAGTACTTC

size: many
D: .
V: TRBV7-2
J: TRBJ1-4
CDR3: CASSSSLSGTNEKLFF
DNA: TGTGCCAGCAGCTCCTCCCTTTCGGGAACTAATGAAAAACTGTTTTTT

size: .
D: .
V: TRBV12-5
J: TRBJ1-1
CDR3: CASGLVPPEAFF
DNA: TGTGCTAGTGGTTTGGTACCTCCTGAAGCTTTCTTT

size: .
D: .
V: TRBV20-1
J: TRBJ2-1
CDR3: CSARVRVGYNEQFF
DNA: TGCAGTGCTAGAGTAAGGGTTGGTTACAATGAGCAGTTCTTC

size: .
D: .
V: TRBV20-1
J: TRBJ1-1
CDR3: CLPAGGTYTEAFF
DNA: TGCCTTCCCGCCGGGGGTACTTACACTGAAGCTTTCTTT

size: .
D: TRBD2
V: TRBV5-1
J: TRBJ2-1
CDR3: CASSLPFGMTSGRGNEQFF
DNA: TGCGCCAGCAGCTTACCCTTCGGGATGACTAGCGGGAGAGGCAATGAGCAGTTCTTC

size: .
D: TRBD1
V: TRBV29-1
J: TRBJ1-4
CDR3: CSVEGQTGANEKLFF
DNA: TGCAGCGTTGAAGGGCAGACAGGGGCTAATGAAAAACTGTTTTTT

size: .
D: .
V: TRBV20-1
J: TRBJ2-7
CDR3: CSAVRDTSYEQYF
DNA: TGCAGTGCCGTCAGGGACACCTCCTACGAGCAGTACTTC

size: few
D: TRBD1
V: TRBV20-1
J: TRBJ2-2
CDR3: CSARYRQGAGELFF
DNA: TGCAGTGCTAGATACAGACAGGGGGCCGGGGAGCTGTTTTTT

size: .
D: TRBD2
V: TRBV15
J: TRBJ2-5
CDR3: CATSGYRQRGVTQYF
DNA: TGTGCTACCAGCGGATACCGTCAGCGGGGGGTTACCCAGTACTTC

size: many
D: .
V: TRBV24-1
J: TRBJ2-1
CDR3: CATKKQGEFSEQFF
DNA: TGTGCCACCAAAAAACAGGGTGAGTTTAGTGAGCAGTTCTTC

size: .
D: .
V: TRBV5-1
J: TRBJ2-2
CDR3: CASSKNANTGELFF
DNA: TGCGCCAGCAGTAAAAATGCGAACACCGGGGAGCTGTTTTTT

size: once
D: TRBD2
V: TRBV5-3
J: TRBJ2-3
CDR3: CASSSRREVADTQYF
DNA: TGTGCCAGCAGCTCCCGCCGGGAGGTGGCAGATACGCAGTATTTT

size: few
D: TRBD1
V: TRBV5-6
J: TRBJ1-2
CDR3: CASRRGTGIIDGYTF
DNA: TGTGCCAGCAGACGAGGGACAGGGATCATTGATGGCTACACCTTC

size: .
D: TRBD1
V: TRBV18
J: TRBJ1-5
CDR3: CASSPTGPRNQPQHF
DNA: TGTGCCAGCTCACCGACAGGGCCTAGAAATCAGCCCCAGCATTTT

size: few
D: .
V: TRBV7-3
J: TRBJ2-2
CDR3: CASTKGGAAGELFF
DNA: TGTGCCAGCACCAAAGGGGGGGCCGCCGGGGAGCTGTTTTTT

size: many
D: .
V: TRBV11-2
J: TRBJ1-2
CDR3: CASSSPRRGNGYTF
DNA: TGTGCCAGCAGCTCCCCTCGTCGGGGGAATGGCTACACCTTC

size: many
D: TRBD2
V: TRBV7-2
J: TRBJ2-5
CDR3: CASRSGGRTGETQYF
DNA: TGTGCCAGCAGATCGGGGGGGAGAACGGGAGAGACCCAGTACTTC

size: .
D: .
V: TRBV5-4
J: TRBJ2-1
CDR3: CASSLASGMGHNEQFF
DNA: TGTGCCAGCAGCTTGGCAAGCGGTATGGGGCACAATGAGCAGTTCTTC

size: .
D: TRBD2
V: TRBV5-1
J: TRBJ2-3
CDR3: CASSSVGGGFTDTQYF
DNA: TGCGCCAGCAGCTCGGTGGGCGGGGGGTTCACAGATACGCAGTATTTT

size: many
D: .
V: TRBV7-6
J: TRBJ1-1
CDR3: CASSLVGSRNTEAFF
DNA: TGTGCCAGCAGCTTAGTGGGTTCCCGGAACACTGAAGCTTTCTTT

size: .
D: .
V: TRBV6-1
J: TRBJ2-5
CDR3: CASSEASRPQETQYF
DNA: TGTGCCAGCAGTGAAGCGAGTCGTCCCCAAGAGACCCAGTACTTC

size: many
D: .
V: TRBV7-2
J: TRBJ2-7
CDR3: CASSSHRGGEQYF
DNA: TGTGCCAGCAGCTCGCACAGGGGAGGCGAGCAGTACTTC

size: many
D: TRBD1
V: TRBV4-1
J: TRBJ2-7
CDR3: CASSGTGGYEQYF
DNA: TGCGCCAGCAGCGGGACAGGGGGGTACGAGCAGTACTTC

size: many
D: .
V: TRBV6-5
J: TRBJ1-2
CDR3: CASSYSGRNYGYTF
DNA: TGTGCCAGCAGTTATTCTGGGCGGAACTATGGCTACACCTTC

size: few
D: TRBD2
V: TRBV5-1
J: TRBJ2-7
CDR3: CASSWTSNRLGPGGEQYF
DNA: TGCGCCAGCAGCTGGACTAGCAACCGGCTCGGGCCCGGGGGGGAGCAGTACTTC

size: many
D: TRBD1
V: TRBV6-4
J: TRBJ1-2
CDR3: CASSVGQGADGYTF
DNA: TGTGCCAGCAGTGTCGGACAGGGGGCTGATGGCTACACCTTC

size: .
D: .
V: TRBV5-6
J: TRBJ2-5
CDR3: CASSYPDRRQETQYF
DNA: TGTGCCAGCAGCTACCCCGACAGGAGACAAGAGACCCAGTACTTC

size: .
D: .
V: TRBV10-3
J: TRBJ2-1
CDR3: CAISGEWSSNEQFF
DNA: TGTGCCATCAGTGGTGAGTGGAGTTCCAATGAGCAGTTCTTC

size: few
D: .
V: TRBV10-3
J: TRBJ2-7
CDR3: CAISERGRTLSYEQYF
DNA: TGTGCCATCAGTGAGCGAGGACGGACTCTTTCCTACGAGCAGTACTTC

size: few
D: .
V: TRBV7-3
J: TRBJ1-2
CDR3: CASSSSGGGYTF
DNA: TGTGCCAGCAGCTCATCGGGGGGTGGCTACACCTTC

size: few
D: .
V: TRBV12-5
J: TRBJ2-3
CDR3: CASGLADRRDTQYF
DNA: TGTGCTAGTGGTTTGGCCGACAGGCGCGATACGCAGTATTTT

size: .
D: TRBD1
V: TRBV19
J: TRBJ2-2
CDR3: CASRQGLNTGELFF
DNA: TGTGCCAGCCGACAGGGTTTGAACACCGGGGAGCTGTTTTTT

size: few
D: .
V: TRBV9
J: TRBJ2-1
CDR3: CASSVVETFGINEQFF
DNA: TGTGCCAGCAGCGTAGTCGAGACATTCGGAATCAATGAGCAGTTCTTC

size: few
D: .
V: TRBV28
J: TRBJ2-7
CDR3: CASRRRGGQFYEQYF
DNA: TGTGCCAGCAGGAGGAGGGGGGGACAGTTCTACGAGCAGTACTTC

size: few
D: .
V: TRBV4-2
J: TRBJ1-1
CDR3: CASSDTVGRGNTEAFF
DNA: TGTGCCAGCAGCGATACCGTTGGACGGGGGAACACTGAAGCTTTCTTT

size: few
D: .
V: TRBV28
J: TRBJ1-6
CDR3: CASSLLPGWASPLHF
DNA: TGTGCCAGCAGTTTACTGCCAGGGTGGGCTTCACCCCTCCACTTT

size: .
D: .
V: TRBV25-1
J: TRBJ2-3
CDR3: CASSDQPLLTDTQYF
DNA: TGTGCCAGCAGTGACCAACCTCTCCTCACAGATACGCAGTATTTT

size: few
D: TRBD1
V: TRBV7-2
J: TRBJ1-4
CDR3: CASSRQGQLFF
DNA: TGTGCCAGCAGCAGACAGGGGCAACTGTTTTTT

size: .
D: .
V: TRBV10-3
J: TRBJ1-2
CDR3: CAISGTAAERGYTF
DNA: TGTGCCATCAGTGGGACAGCGGCGGAGAGGGGCTACACCTTC

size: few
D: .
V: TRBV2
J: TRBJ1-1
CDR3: CASRDGQSMNTEAFF
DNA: TGTGCCAGCAGGGACGGACAGTCCATGAACACTGAAGCTTTCTTT

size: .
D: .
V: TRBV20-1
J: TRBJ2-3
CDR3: CSARRAGRSTDTQYF
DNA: TGCAGTGCTAGGAGGGCGGGGCGGAGCACAGATACGCAGTATTTT

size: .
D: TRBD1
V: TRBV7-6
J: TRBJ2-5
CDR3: CASSSGQGAQETQYF
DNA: TGTGCCAGCAGCTCGGGACAGGGGGCTCAAGAGACCCAGTACTTC

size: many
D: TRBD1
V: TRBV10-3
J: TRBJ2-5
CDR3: CAIKGAQETQYF
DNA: TGTGCCATCAAGGGGGCGCAGGAGACCCAGTACTTC

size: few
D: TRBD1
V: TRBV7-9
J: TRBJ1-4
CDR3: CASSQGTASTNEKLFF
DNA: TGTGCCAGCAGCCAGGGGACAGCCTCAACTAATGAAAAACTGTTTTTT

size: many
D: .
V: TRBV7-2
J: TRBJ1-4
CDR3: CASSPRARGGEKLFF
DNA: TGTGCCAGCAGCCCCCGGGCCCGGGGGGGTGAAAAACTGTTTTTT

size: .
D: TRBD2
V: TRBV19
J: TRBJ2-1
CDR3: CASRSIRGREGPYNEQFF
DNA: TGTGCCAGTAGAAGTATTAGGGGACGGGAGGGCCCCTACAATGAGCAGTTCTTC